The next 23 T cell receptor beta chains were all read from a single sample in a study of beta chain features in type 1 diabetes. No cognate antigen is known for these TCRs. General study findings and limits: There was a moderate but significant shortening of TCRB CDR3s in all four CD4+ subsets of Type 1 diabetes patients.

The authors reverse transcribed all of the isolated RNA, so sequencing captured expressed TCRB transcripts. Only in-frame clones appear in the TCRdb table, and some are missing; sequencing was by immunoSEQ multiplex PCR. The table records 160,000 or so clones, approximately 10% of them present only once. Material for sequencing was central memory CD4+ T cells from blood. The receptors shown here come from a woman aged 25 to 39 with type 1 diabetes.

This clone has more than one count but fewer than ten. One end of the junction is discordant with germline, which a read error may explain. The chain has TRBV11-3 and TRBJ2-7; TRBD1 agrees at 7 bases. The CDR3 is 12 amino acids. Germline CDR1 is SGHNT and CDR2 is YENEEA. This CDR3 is CASSHRQGRLTF. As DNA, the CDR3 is TGTGCCAGCAGCCACCGACAGGGAAGGTTAACCTTC.

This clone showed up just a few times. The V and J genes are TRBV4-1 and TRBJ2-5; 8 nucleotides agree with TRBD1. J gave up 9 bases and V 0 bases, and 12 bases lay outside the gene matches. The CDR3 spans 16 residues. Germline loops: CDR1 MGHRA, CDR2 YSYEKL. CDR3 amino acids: CASSQDHRTGNLAQYF. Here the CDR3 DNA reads TGCGCCAGCAGCCAAGATCACAGGACAGGGAATCTCGCCCAGTACTTC.

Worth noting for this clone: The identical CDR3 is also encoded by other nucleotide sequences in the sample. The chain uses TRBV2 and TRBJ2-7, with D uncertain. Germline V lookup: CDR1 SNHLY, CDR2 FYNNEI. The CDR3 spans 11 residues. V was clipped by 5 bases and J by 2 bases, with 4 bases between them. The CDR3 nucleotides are TGTGCCAGCAGTCCAACCTACGAGCAGTACTTC. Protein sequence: CASSPTYEQYF.

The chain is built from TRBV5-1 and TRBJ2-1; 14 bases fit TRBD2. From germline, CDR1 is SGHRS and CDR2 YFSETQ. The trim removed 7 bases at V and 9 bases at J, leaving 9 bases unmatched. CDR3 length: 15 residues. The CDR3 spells CASFPGLAGASEQFF. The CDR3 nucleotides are TGCGCCAGCTTTCCGGGACTAGCGGGAGCAAGTGAGCAGTTCTTC.

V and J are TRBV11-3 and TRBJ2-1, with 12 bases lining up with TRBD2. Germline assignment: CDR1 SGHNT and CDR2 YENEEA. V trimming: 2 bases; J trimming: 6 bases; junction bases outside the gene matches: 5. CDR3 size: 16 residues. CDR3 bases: TGTGCCAGCAGCTTATTTTCGACTAGCGGGGGCAATGAGCAGTTCTTC. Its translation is CASSLFSTSGGNEQFF.

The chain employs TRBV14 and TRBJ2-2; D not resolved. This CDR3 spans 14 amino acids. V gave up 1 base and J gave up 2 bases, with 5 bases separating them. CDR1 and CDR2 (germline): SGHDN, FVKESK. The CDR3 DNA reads TGTGCCAGCAGCCAAGGGGCTAACACCGGGGAGCTGTTTTTT. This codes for CASSQGANTGELFF.

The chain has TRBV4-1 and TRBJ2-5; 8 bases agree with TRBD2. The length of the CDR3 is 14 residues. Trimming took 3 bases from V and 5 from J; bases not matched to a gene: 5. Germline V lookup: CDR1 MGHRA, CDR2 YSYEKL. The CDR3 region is CASSQTSASETQYF. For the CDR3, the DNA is TGCGCCAGCAGCCAGACTAGCGCGAGTGAGACCCAGTACTTC.

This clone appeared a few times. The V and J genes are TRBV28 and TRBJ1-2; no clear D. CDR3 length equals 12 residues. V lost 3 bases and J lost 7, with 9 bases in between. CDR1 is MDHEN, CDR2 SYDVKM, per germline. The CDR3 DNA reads TGTGCCAGCAGTTTGCAGTTTATTGGCTACACCTTC. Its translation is CASSLQFIGYTF.

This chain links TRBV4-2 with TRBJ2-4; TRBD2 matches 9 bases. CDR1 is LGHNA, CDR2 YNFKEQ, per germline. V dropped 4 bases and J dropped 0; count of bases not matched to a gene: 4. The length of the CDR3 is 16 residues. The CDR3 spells CASSRLADLAKNIQYF. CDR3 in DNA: TGTGCCAGCAGCCGACTAGCGGACCTAGCCAAAAACATTCAGTACTTC.

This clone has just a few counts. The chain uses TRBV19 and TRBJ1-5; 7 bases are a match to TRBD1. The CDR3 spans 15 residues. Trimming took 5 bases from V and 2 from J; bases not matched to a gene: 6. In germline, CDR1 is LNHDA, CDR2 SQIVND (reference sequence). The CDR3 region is CASSAGQVGNQPQHF. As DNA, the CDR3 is TGTGCCAGTAGTGCCGGACAGGTAGGCAATCAGCCCCAGCATTTT.

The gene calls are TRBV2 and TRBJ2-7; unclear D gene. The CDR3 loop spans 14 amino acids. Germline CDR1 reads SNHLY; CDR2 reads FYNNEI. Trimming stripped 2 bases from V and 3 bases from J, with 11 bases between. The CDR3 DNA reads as TGTGCCAGCAGTGAATTTGTGACTGACTACGAGCAGTACTTC. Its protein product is CASSEFVTDYEQYF.

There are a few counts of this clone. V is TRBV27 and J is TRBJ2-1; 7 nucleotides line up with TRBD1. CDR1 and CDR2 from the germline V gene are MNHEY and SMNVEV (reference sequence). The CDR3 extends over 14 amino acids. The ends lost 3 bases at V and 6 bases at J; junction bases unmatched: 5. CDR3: CASSLTGNTNEQFF. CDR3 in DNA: TGTGCCAGCAGTTTGACAGGGAATACCAATGAGCAGTTCTTC.

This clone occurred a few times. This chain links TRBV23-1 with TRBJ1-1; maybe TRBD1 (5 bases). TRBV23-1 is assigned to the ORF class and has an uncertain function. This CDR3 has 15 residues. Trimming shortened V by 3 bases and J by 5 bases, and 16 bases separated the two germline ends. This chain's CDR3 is CASSHSGTEGTEAFF. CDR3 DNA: TGCGCCAGCAGTCACTCCGGGACGGAGGGGACTGAAGCTTTCTTT.

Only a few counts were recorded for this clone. CDR3 region: CASSYSSPETYEQYF. The CDR3 DNA reads as TGTGCCAGCAGTTACTCTTCTCCCGAGACCTACGAGCAGTACTTC. The chain joins TRBV6-6 to TRBJ2-7; D is unclear. Per germline, CDR1 MNHNY and CDR2 SVGAGI (reference sequence). The CDR3 spans 15 residues. Deletions cut 0 bases from V and 2 bases from J, with 11 bases between.

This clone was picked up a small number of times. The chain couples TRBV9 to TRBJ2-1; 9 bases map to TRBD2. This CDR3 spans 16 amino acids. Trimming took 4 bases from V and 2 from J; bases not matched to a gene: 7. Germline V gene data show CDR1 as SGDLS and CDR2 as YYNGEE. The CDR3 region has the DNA TGTGCCAGCAGCCCTACTCTAGCGGGGACCTACAATGAGCAGTTCTTC. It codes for CASSPTLAGTYNEQFF.

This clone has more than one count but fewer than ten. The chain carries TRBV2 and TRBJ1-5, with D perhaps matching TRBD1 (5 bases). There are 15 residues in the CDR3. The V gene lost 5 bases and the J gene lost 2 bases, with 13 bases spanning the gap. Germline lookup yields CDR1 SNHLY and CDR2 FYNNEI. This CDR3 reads CASSRDSSRNQPQHF. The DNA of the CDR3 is TGTGCCAGCAGTAGGGACTCTTCGCGCAATCAGCCCCAGCATTTT.

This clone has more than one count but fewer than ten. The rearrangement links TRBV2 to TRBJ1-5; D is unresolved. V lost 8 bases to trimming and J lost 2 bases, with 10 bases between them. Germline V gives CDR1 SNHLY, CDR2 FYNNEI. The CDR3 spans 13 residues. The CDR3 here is CASAGTGNQPQHF. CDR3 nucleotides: TGTGCCAGCGCAGGTACTGGCAATCAGCCCCAGCATTTT.

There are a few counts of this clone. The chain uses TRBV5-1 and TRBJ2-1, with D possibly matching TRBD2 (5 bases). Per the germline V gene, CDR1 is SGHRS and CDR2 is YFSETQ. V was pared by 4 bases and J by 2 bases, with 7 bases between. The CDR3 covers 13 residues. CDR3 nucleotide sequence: TGCGCCAGCAGCGCCGGGACCTACAATGAGCAGTTCTTC. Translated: CASSAGTYNEQFF. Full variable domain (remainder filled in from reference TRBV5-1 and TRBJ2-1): KAGVTQTPRYLIKTRGQQVTLSCSPISGHRSVSWYQQTPGQGLQFLFEYFSETQRNKGNFPGRFSGRQFSNSRSEMNVSTLELGDSALYLCASSAGTYNEQFFGPGTRLTVL.

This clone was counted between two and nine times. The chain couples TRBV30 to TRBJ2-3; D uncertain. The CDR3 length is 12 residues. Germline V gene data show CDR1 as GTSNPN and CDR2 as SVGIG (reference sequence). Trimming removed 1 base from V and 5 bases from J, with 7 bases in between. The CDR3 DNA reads TGTGCCTGGAGTGAGCTACGAGATACGCAGTATTTT. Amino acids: CAWSELRDTQYF.

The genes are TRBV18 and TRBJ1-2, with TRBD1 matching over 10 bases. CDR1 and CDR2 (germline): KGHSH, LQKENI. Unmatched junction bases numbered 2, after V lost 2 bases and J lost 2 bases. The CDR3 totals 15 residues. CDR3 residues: CASSPGDRGNYGYTF. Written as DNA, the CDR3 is TGTGCCAGCTCACCAGGGGACAGGGGAAACTATGGCTACACCTTC.

As DNA, the CDR3 is TGCGCCAGCAGCTTAAGGACAGGGCAAGAGACCCAGTACTTC. Encoded protein: CASSLRTGQETQYF. V is TRBV5-1 and J is TRBJ2-5, with 8 bases lining up with TRBD1. V was clipped by 2 bases and J by 2 bases; unmatched bases: 2. This CDR3 has 14 residues. Germline loops: CDR1 SGHRS, CDR2 YFSETQ.

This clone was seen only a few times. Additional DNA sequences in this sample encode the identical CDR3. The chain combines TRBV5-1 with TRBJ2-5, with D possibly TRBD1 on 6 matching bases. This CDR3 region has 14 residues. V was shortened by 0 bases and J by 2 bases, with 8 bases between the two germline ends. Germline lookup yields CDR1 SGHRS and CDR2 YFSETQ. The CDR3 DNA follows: TGCGCCAGCAGCTTGGGTAGGGGGCAAGAGACCCAGTACTTC. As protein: CASSLGRGQETQYF.

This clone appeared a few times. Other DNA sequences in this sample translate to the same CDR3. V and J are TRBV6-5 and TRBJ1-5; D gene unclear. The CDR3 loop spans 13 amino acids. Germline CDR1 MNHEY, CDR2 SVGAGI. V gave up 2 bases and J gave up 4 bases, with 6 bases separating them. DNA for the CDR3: TGTGCCAGCAGTTACGGGAGAAATCAGCCCCAGCATTTT. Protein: CASSYGRNQPQHF.